The 4 T cell receptor beta chains below were found in one sample sequenced in a study of T-cell memory formation after mild COVID-19. TCRdb reprocessed the 5' RACE reads via MiXCR and lists one record per CDR3 protein. The sample yields around 250,000 distinct CDR3 sequences, 16% seen once. Sequencing was done on a sample of PBMCs or a T cell subset sorted from them (not recorded which). The receptors here all came from a man aged 18 to 29 who had mild COVID-19 (a few samples of this study predate the infection). Cell type and time point are not known.

V gene TRBV7-2 combines with J gene TRBJ2-2, with a weak D call TRBD1 (6 bases). V was cut by 5 bases and J by 5 bases, with 15 bases left in between. Per germline, CDR1 SGHTA and CDR2 FQGNSA. The CDR3 is 15 residues long. DNA for the CDR3: TGTGCCAGCAGCCATCGGGCAGGGGTGACCGGGGAGCTGTTTTTT. Its translation: CASSHRAGVTGELFF.

The chain carries TRBV5-1 and TRBJ2-1; maybe TRBD2 (5 bases). The germline gives CDR1 SGHRS, CDR2 YFSETQ. V lost 5 bases and J 4 bases, leaving 19 bases between the germline ends. The CDR3 consists of 16 residues. For the CDR3, the DNA is TGCGCCAGCAGATCCTGGACTGGCTCCCCGTACAATGAGCAGTTCTTC. Protein product: CASRSWTGSPYNEQFF. Together with reference TRBV5-1 and TRBJ2-1, the CDR3 gives the full variable domain: KAGVTQTPRYLIKTRGQQVTLSCSPISGHRSVSWYQQTPGQGLQFLFEYFSETQRNKGNFPGRFSGRQFSNSRSEMNVSTLELGDSALYLCASRSWTGSPYNEQFFGPGTRLTVL.

V and J are TRBV7-8 and TRBJ2-5, with TRBD1 matching over 8 bases. Germline-derived CDR1 and CDR2 are SGHVS and FQNEAQ. The CDR3 contains 16 residues. V gave up 5 bases and J gave up 0 bases; unmatched junction bases: 8. The DNA for the CDR3 is TGTGCCAGCAGCCATGACAGGGGTAGTTACCAAGAGACCCAGTACTTC. It is translated as CASSHDRGSYQETQYF.

This clonotype appeared a few times. The chain couples TRBV10-3 to TRBJ2-5; possible D gene TRBD1, 5 bases. This CDR3 region has 13 residues. Between the trimmed V and J ends, which lost 11 bases and 2 bases, there was a span of 15 bases. Germline V gene data show CDR1 as ENHRY and CDR2 as SYGVKD. CDR3 loop: CASGEGEQETQYF. The CDR3 DNA sequence: TGTGCCTCCGGAGAAGGGGAACAAGAGACCCAGTACTTC.